This T cell receptor (beta chain) was retrieved from a study of control samples from healthy donors and cancer patients. Measured with immunoSEQ multiplex PCR; TCRdb has only the in-frame clones, and not every one. The sample shows 150,000 to 200,000 clones, roughly 93% of them seen only once. The length of the CDR3 is 14 residues. Germline CDR1 is MNHEY and CDR2 is SVGAGI. V was pared by 6 bases and J by 0 bases, with 9 bases between. The TCR sequence derives from a man between 18 and 35 years old in good health. Specimen: blood. V is TRBV6-5 and J is TRBJ2-1, with D unclear. CDR3 amino acids: CASSDTSSYNEQFF. The CDR3 region has the DNA TGTGCCAGCAGCGACACCAGCTCCTACAATGAGCAGTTCTTC.